This TCR beta chain was captured by sequencing in a study of T cell responses to AZD1222 COVID-19 vaccine. Study background: Pooling covered second doses at about 4 or about 12 weeks.

The germline gives CDR1 SGHRS, CDR2 YFSETQ. The CDR3 is 13 residues long. V lost 4 bases, J lost 7 bases, and 15 bases lay in between. Study-wide findings and caveats: Receipt of two AZD1222 doses was followed by a rise in Spike-specific TCR breadth and depth.

TCRdb keeps only in-frame clones here, not all; method: immunoSEQ multiplex PCR. Seen here are 95,000 to 100,000 clones, around 84% observed once, and the top ten hold about 1.4%. Details on this clone: Its antigen is still unknown.

The input for sequencing was peripheral blood, taken on day 0 of AZD1222 vaccination. The sequence derives from an adult in good health. This chain connects TRBV5-1 to TRBJ2-7, with unresolved D. For the CDR3, the DNA is TGCGCCAGCAGCGAGAGAGGAGTATGGGAGCAGTACTTC. It specifies CASSERGVWEQYF.